This TCR beta chain was documented in a study of graft-versus-host responses after intestinal transplantation. Whole-study results and caveats: Recipient marrow contained GvH clones, some of which appeared first in ileum or blood. Early post-transplant HvG declines tracked with peak circulating GvH clone levels.

V lost 3 bases to trimming and J lost 6 bases, with 16 bases between them. There are 15 residues in the CDR3. CDR1 is SNHLY, CDR2 FYNNEI, per germline. This clone occurred once. What it binds is not known. This table comes from immunoSEQ multiplex PCR, and its TCRdb copy is limited to in-frame clones, with some not included. This sample has 100,000 to 110,000 clones, with roughly 84% found just once. The sample in question was unstimulated CD4+ T cells sorted from spleen or lymph node cells, obtained before transplant. The chain uses TRBV2 and TRBJ2-3; tentatively, D is TRBD2 (5 bases). The source of this sequence is a human donor who was the organ donor for an intestinal transplant. The CDR3 DNA reads TGTGCCAGCAGTGAGGCTAGCCGGAAAGGGGATACGCAGTATTTT. Translated, it gives CASSEASRKGDTQYF.